The text below deals with one T cell receptor beta chain. CDR3 length equals 15 residues. Germline V gene lookup returns CDR1 SGHDN and CDR2 FVKESK. V was clipped by 0 bases and J by 6 bases; unmatched bases: 6. The data are from a study of blood T cell repertoires in COVID-19. Across the whole study: Collection of acute and convalescent COVID-19 samples took place in the United States, Italy and Spain. Nucleic acid was either cDNA or gDNA, and it came from T cells, B-cell-depleted T cells, or PBMCs.

Authors' data handling: Counts of nucleated cells, estimated from reference gene primer amplification, were obtained. This table comes from immunoSEQ multiplex PCR, and its TCRdb copy is limited to in-frame clones, with some not included. V, J and clone size are those of that table, while D and trimming were read from the DNA. The sample lists some 99,000 clones, more than 80% occurring once. The sequenced material came from peripheral blood. This sequence was found in a human donor in a cohort sampled during active COVID-19. This chain links TRBV14 with TRBJ1-2; 8 nucleotides match TRBD1. CDR3 in amino acids: CASSQDAGGRHGYTF. The CDR3 bases are TGTGCCAGCAGCCAAGATGCAGGGGGCAGGCATGGCTACACCTTC.